The clone carrying this T cell receptor beta chain was recorded many times. Its antigen remains unidentified. Establishment of the diagnosis relied upon clinical symptoms, serum thyroxine, TRAb, thyroid ultrasound and orbital computed tomography. The V gene's germline CDR1 is DFQATT and CDR2 SNEGSKA (reference sequence). The ends lost 3 bases at V and 2 bases at J; junction bases unmatched: 8. The CDR3 sequence is 15 residues long. For repertoire sequencing, the TCR beta CDR3 regions were amplified from RNA transcripts. RT-PCR in the first round used HTBI primers; a second-round multiplex PCR followed. TCRdb fed the multiplex PCR reads into MiXCR, producing one record per CDR3 protein. Altogether about 370,000 distinct CDR3 sequences are present, roughly 15% being singletons, with the ten largest covering 2.4%. The sample originates from a study of Graves' ophthalmopathy and Graves' hyperthyroidism. Findings of the study overall: Sensitivity of about 70% and specificity of about 72% were achieved by the model that predicted ophthalmopathy progression. The majority of expanded thyroid clonotypes above 0.001 frequency also occurred in blood.

The sequencing input was peripheral blood. The clonotype comes from an adult woman with stable Graves' hyperthyroidism. V usage is TRBV20-1 and J usage is TRBJ2-5; 8 nucleotides align to TRBD2. CDR3 region: CSASHPGGRQETQYF. The CDR3 DNA reads TGCAGTGCTAGTCATCCGGGGGGGAGGCAAGAGACCCAGTACTTC.